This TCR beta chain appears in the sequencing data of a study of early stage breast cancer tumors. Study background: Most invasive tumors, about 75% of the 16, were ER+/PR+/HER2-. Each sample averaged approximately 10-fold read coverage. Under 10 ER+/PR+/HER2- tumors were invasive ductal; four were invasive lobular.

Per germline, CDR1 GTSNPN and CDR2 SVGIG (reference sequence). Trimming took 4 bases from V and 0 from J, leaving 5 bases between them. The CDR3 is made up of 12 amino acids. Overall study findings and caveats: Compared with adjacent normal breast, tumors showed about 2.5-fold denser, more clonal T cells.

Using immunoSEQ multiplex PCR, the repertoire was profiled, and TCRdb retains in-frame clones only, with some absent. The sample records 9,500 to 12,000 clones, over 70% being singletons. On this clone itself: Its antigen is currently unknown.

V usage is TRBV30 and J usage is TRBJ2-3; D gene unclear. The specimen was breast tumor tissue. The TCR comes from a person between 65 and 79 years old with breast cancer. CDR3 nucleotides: TGTGCCTGGAAGCCGAGCACAGATACGCAGTATTTT. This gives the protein CAWKPSTDTQYF.